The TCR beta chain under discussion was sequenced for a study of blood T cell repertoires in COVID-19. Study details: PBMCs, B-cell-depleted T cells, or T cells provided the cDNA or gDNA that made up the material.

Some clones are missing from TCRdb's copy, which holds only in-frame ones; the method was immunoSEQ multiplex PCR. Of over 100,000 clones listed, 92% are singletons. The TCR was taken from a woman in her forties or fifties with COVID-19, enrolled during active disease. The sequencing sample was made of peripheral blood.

Here the CDR3 reads CASSQPKGAKVIGDTQYF. CDR3 sequence (DNA): TGTGCCAGCTCACAGCCAAAGGGGGCTAAGGTTATCGGAGATACGCAGTATTTT. This sequence joins TRBV18 and TRBJ2-3; 7 nucleotides align to TRBD1. Germline CDR1 is KGHSH and CDR2 is LQKENI. The J segment lost 5 bases and the V segment lost 4 bases, leaving 18 bases of the junction unmatched. The CDR3 contains 18 residues. The full variable domain, completed using reference TRBV18 and TRBJ2-3, is NAGVMQNPRHLVRRRGQEARLRCSPMKGHSHVYWYRQLPEEGLKFMVYLQKENIIDESGMPKERFSAEFPKEGPSILRIQQVVRGDSAAYFCASSQPKGAKVIGDTQYFGPGTRLTVL.